Listed here are 26 T cell receptor beta chains from one sample, sequenced in a study of regulatory T cells in long-lasting Graves disease. Arm-PCR with iRepertoire HTBI primers amplified the CDR3 regions for these TCR beta libraries. TCRdb recomputed calls from the multiplex PCR reads with MiXCR, one row per CDR3 protein. The sample yields 300,000 to 400,000 distinct CDR3 sequences, around 15% seen once. The sample's time point: newly diagnosed GD, antithyroid drugs for less than 3 months. The TCR library used RNA extracted from PBMCs. These data also featured in a second study, about T cells in Graves' hyperthyroidism and ophthalmopathy.

Here the sequenced sample was peripheral blood mononuclear cells (PBMCs), taken at new diagnosis, from a patient treated with antithyroid drugs. The receptors derive from a man in his forties with Graves disease.

As concerns this clonotype: Given a much more abundant clone one base away, this may be a read error. Here the CDR3 DNA reads TGTGCCAGCAGTTCAGACAGGGTGGGTACGCAGCATTTT. Amino acid sequence: CASSSDRVGTQHF. V usage is TRBV27 and J usage is TRBJ2-3, with 7 bases that match TRBD1. The J call may not be correct, given that the DNA end is closer to TRBJ1-5. This CDR3 is built from 13 residues. Germline V CDR1 and CDR2: MNHEY, SMNVEV (reference sequence).

At least ten counts were recorded for this clonotype. This sequence joins TRBV24-1 and TRBJ1-2; D remains ambiguous. In germline, CDR1 is KGHDR, CDR2 SFDVKD. This CDR3 has 14 residues. The germline V and J ends were trimmed by 2 bases and 8 bases, with 14 bases remaining between them. The CDR3 region is CATSDSGVFRGYTF. The DNA of the CDR3 is TGTGCCACCAGTGATTCCGGCGTATTTAGGGGCTACACCTTC.

This clonotype was observed many times. The chain couples TRBV12-3 or TRBV12-4 to TRBJ1-1, with TRBD1 matching 11 bases. This CDR3 spans 14 amino acids. The V gene end was trimmed by 7 bases and the J gene end by 6 bases; junction bases not matched to a gene: 7. CDR3 sequence (DNA): TGTGCCAGCAAGGACAGGGGGCAGAGCGCTGAAGCTTTCTTT. Translating it yields CASKDRGQSAEAFF.

This clonotype came up many times. This chain uses TRBV3-1 with TRBJ2-3; no reliable D call. Looked up from germline, CDR1 is LGHDT and CDR2 is YNNKEL (reference sequence). V lost 0 bases, J lost 5 bases, and 9 bases lay in between. The CDR3 consists of 14 residues. The CDR3 nucleotides read TGTGCCAGCAGCCAAGATTTTCTCCAAGATACGCAGTATTTT. Translating gives CASSQDFLQDTQYF.

This clonotype was detected ten times or more. This sequence joins TRBV10-3 and TRBJ1-2, with 8 bases lining up with TRBD1. V shed 2 bases, J shed 4 bases, and the junction held 0 bases outside the gene matches. This CDR3 spans 13 amino acids. CDR1 is ENHRY and CDR2 is SYGVKD in the germline V gene. Here the CDR3 reads CAISETGGYGYTF. In DNA form, the CDR3 reads TGTGCCATCAGTGAGACAGGGGGCTATGGCTACACCTTC.

This clonotype has only a few counts. DNA for the CDR3: TGCAGCGTTGAAGGGAAAGGGGCCTTACCTTTCTTC. Its translation is CSVEGKGALPFF. The chain links TRBV29-1 to TRBJ2-1; possibly TRBD1 for D (5 bases). The V and J ends lost 1 base and 16 bases respectively, with 17 bases between them. Germline loops: CDR1 SQVTM, CDR2 ANQGSEA. The CDR3 contains 12 residues.

This clonotype was recorded many times. J is TRBJ2-7 and V is TRBV6-5, with D possibly matching TRBD1 (6 bases). The CDR3 extends over 14 amino acids. Germline CDR1 reads MNHEY; CDR2 reads SVGAGI. V was clipped by 0 bases and J by 2 bases, with 8 bases between them. The CDR3: CASSYSTGTYEQYF. The DNA of the CDR3 is TGTGCCAGCAGTTACTCGACAGGAACCTACGAGCAGTACTTC.

The rearrangement links TRBV7-2 to TRBJ2-7, with no clear D. The CDR3 spans 12 residues. Germline V gene sequence: CDR1 SGHTA, CDR2 FQGNSA. V was cut by 5 bases and J by 5 bases, with 10 bases left in between. CDR3: CASSQGPDEQYF. CDR3 bases: TGTGCCAGCAGCCAAGGACCTGACGAGCAGTACTTC. Based on the CDR3 plus reference TRBV7-2 and TRBJ2-7, the full variable domain is GAGVSQSPSNKVTEKGKDVELRCDPISGHTALYWYRQSLGQGLEFLIYFQGNSAPDKSGLPSDRFSAERTGGSVSTLTIQRTQQEDSAVYLCASSQGPDEQYFGPGTRLTVT.

This clonotype was seen at least ten times. CDR3 nucleotides: TGTGCCAGCAGTGAAGGGGGCCGAGATGGCTACACCTTC. Translation gives CASSEGGRDGYTF. The chain employs TRBV28 and TRBJ1-2, with 7 bases identical to TRBD1. CDR1 and CDR2 (germline): MDHEN, SYDVKM. This CDR3 is built from 13 residues. V trimming: 5 bases; J trimming: 6 bases; junction bases outside the gene matches: 6.

This clonotype appeared many times. This chain connects TRBV5-5 to TRBJ2-5; D is undetermined. Germline CDR1 and CDR2: SGHKS and YYEKEE (reference sequence). This CDR3 contains 15 residues. The V and J ends lost 0 bases and 2 bases respectively, with 11 bases between them. CDR3: CASSLGALLQETQYF. CDR3 coding DNA: TGTGCCAGCAGCTTGGGAGCCCTCCTACAAGAGACCCAGTACTTC.

CDR3 region: CASSPLAGGHNTGELFF. CDR3 sequence (DNA): TGTGCCAGCAGCCCTCTAGCGGGGGGGCACAACACCGGGGAGCTGTTTTTT. The chain is built from TRBV5-7 and TRBJ2-2; 12 positions agree with TRBD2. TRBV5-7 qualifies as an ORF whose function is uncertain. The CDR3 covers 17 residues. V was pared by 4 bases and J by 2 bases, with 6 bases of the junction left unmatched.

There are many counts of this clonotype. The gene calls are TRBV12-3 or TRBV12-4 and TRBJ2-7; D might be TRBD1 (5 bases). The CDR3 is 13 amino acids. The V and J ends lost 6 bases and 3 bases respectively, with 12 bases between them. This CDR3 is CASRKTENYEQYF. The CDR3, as DNA: TGTGCCAGCAGGAAGACAGAGAACTACGAGCAGTACTTC.

This clonotype was picked up many times. The genes are TRBV14 and TRBJ1-2; weak D call: TRBD1 (5 bases). V lost 4 bases, J lost 3 bases, and 9 bases lay in between. Germline CDR1 is SGHDN and CDR2 is FVKESK. The CDR3 has 13 amino acids. Written as DNA, the CDR3 is TGTGCCAGCAGCCCGACAGACTACTATGGCTACACCTTC. It encodes CASSPTDYYGYTF.

V gene TRBV11-3 combines with J gene TRBJ2-7; TRBD1 matches at 8 bases. After removal of 6 bases from V and 0 bases from J, the junction contained 7 bases not matched to a gene. There are 15 residues in the CDR3. The germline V gene encodes CDR1 SGHNT and CDR2 YENEEA. In nucleotides, the CDR3 is TGTGCCAGCAGGTTACCAGGGGGCCCCTCCTACGAGCAGTACTTC. Protein: CASRLPGGPSYEQYF. The complete variable domain, with remaining parts taken from reference TRBV11-3 and TRBJ2-7, reads EAGVVQSPRYKIIEKKQPVAFWCNPISGHNTLYWYLQNLGQGPELLIRYENEEAVDDSQLPKDRFSAERLKGVDSTLKIQPAELGDSAVYLCASRLPGGPSYEQYFGPGTRLTVT.

A few counts support this clonotype. The V gene is TRBV9, the J gene TRBJ1-4, with D unresolved. Germline V gene data show CDR1 as SGDLS and CDR2 as YYNGEE. This CDR3 contains 15 residues. V lost 4 bases to trimming and J lost 3 bases, with 13 bases between them. CDR3 DNA sequence: TGTGCCAGCAGCCCCCATCAGGCCGCTAATGAAAAACTGTTTTTT. It is translated as CASSPHQAANEKLFF.

This rearrangement joins TRBV7-9 to TRBJ1-6; D ambiguous. The CDR3 is 12 residues long. The V end was cut by 0 bases, the J end by 10 bases, with 4 bases between. Germline values: CDR1 SEHNR, CDR2 FQNEAQ (reference sequence). CDR3 nucleotides: TGTGCCAGCAGCTTAGCCAGGTCACCCCTCCACTTT. As protein: CASSLARSPLHF.

The chain employs TRBV20-1 and TRBJ2-7; no clear D. Between the trimmed V and J ends, which lost 2 bases and 7 bases, there was a span of 15 bases. There are 13 residues in the CDR3. Per germline, CDR1 DFQATT and CDR2 SNEGSKA (reference sequence). In DNA, the CDR3 is TGCAGTGCTAGACTGTACGGAAGGCGAGAGCAGTACTTC. Amino acid sequence: CSARLYGRREQYF.

The chain employs TRBV2 and TRBJ1-4; D possibly corresponds to TRBD1 (5 bases). This CDR3 has 16 residues. Trimming shortened V by 8 bases and J by 0 bases, and 16 bases separated the two germline ends. CDR1 SNHLY and CDR2 FYNNEI come from the germline V gene. CDR3 protein: CASDEAGPATNEKLFF. DNA of the CDR3: TGTGCCAGCGATGAGGCAGGGCCTGCAACTAATGAAAAACTGTTTTTT.

The J gene is TRBJ2-1, the V gene TRBV20-1, with 9 bases matching TRBD2. Germline V gene lookup returns CDR1 DFQATT and CDR2 SNEGSKA (reference sequence). The junction had 8 bases not matched to a gene; V was cut back by 8 bases and J by 6 bases. CDR3 length: 13 residues. This CDR3 is CSSLAGGPNEQFF. The CDR3, as DNA: TGCAGTTCCCTGGCGGGGGGGCCCAATGAGCAGTTCTTC.

This clonotype was recorded many times. The J gene is TRBJ2-7, the V gene TRBV28, with 7 nucleotides matching TRBD2. Germline V gives CDR1 MDHEN, CDR2 SYDVKM. Unmatched junction bases numbered 6, after V lost 4 bases and J lost 3 bases. The CDR3 contains 14 residues. The CDR3 region is CASSSQGGVYEQYF. CDR3 sequence (DNA): TGTGCCAGCAGTTCGCAGGGAGGGGTCTACGAGCAGTACTTC.

This clonotype came up many times. The V and J genes are TRBV30 and TRBJ2-5; D may be TRBD2 (7 bases). Germline V gene data show CDR1 as GTSNPN and CDR2 as SVGIG (reference sequence). The CDR3 has 14 amino acids. Trimming pared 0 bases from V and 5 bases from J, leaving 13 bases between. The CDR3 sequence: CAWSVKGGGETQYF. CDR3 DNA: TGTGCCTGGAGTGTAAAAGGGGGGGGGGAGACCCAGTACTTC.

This clonotype was observed at least ten times. Written as DNA, the CDR3 is TGTGCCAGCTCACCTCTGGACAGGGGTTCCTACGAGCAGTACTTC. Translating gives CASSPLDRGSYEQYF. This chain uses TRBV18 with TRBJ2-7; TRBD1 aligns across 9 bases. Germline-derived CDR1 and CDR2 are KGHSH and LQKENI. The CDR3 is made up of 15 amino acids. V was clipped by 3 bases and J by 1 base; unmatched bases: 4.

This clonotype appeared many times. Here the CDR3 reads CASSVSGTAYGYTF. The CDR3 DNA sequence: TGTGCCAGCAGTGTTTCCGGGACAGCCTATGGCTACACCTTC. The V gene is TRBV28, the J gene TRBJ1-2; 7 bases are a match to TRBD1. Trimming cost V 5 bases and J 4 bases; bases outside gene matches: 7. This CDR3 comprises 14 residues. Germline values: CDR1 MDHEN, CDR2 SYDVKM.

This clonotype was recorded many times. The chain is built from TRBV7-2 and TRBJ2-5; TRBD2 agrees at 15 bases. The junction had 3 bases not matched to a gene; V was cut back by 5 bases and J by 2 bases. The CDR3 has 16 amino acids. CDR1 and CDR2 from the germline V gene are SGHTA and FQGNSA. CDR3 bases: TGTGCCAGCAGCCAGGGACTAGCGGGGGGTCAAGAGACCCAGTACTTC. Protein sequence: CASSQGLAGGQETQYF. Supplemented by reference TRBV7-2 and TRBJ2-5, the full variable domain reads GAGVSQSPSNKVTEKGKDVELRCDPISGHTALYWYRQSLGQGLEFLIYFQGNSAPDKSGLPSDRFSAERTGGSVSTLTIQRTQQEDSAVYLCASSQGLAGGQETQYFGPGTRLLVL.

This clonotype was counted at least ten times. The chain carries TRBV29-1 and TRBJ2-3, with unresolved D. Germline lookup yields CDR1 SQVTM and CDR2 ANQGSEA. This CDR3 region has 13 residues. Trimming removed 4 bases from V and 0 bases from J, with 8 bases in between. CDR3 protein: CSVVLQSTDTQYF. The CDR3 DNA reads as TGCAGCGTTGTACTACAGAGCACAGATACGCAGTATTTT.

This clonotype was seen at least ten times. V usage is TRBV5-1 and J usage is TRBJ2-5; 8 positions agree with TRBD2. The CDR3 is made up of 15 amino acids. V shed 0 bases and J 5 bases; nucleotides not matched to a gene: 6. Germline V gene lookup returns CDR1 SGHRS and CDR2 YFSETQ. The CDR3 nucleotides are TGCGCCAGCAGCTTGGTCGGGGGGGAGTCTGAGACCCAGTACTTC. It yields the protein CASSLVGGESETQYF.